This TCR beta chain derives from a study of blood T cell repertoires in COVID-19. For the study at large: Samples representing acute and convalescent COVID-19 were sourced from the United States, Italy and Spain. Nucleic acid was either cDNA or gDNA, and it came from T cells, B-cell-depleted T cells, or PBMCs.

Authors' methods: Researchers report that nucleated cell counts were estimated from reference gene primer amplification. Sequencing was performed with immunoSEQ multiplex PCR; in TCRdb, only in-frame clones are kept and a portion is missing. Clone size and the V and J calls come from that table; the DNA yielded D and trimming. The sample lists around 63,000 clones; 65% to 85% were seen once. V lost 6 bases and J lost 6, with 15 bases in between. CDR3 length: 13 residues. The germline CDR1 and CDR2 sequences are MRHNA and SNTAGT. This chain joins TRBV6-4 and TRBJ2-7; D is possibly TRBD2 (6 bases). The sequence derives from a woman aged 70-85 years with acute or convalescent COVID-19. The sequenced material came from peripheral blood. In DNA form, the CDR3 reads TGTGCCAGCAGCGGTATAGTGGGAGGCGAGCAGTACTTC. It encodes CASSGIVGGEQYF.